Listed here are 25 T cell receptor beta chains from one sample, sequenced in a study of T cell changes during pregnancy in multiple sclerosis. TCRdb's table, derived via immunoSEQ multiplex PCR, lists solely in-frame clones and lacks some. This sample carries some 31,000 clones, about 89% of them seen once, and the ten largest clones take more than 9.5%. The sequencing here drew on CD8+ T cells from peripheral blood mononuclear cells, taken in the third trimester of pregnancy. Every receptor here comes from a female donor with multiple sclerosis, enrolled in a pregnancy study.

The chain carries TRBV7-9 and TRBJ1-5, with D perhaps matching TRBD1 (6 bases). V dropped 1 base and J dropped 7 bases, with 20 bases sitting between them. This CDR3 has 17 amino acids. In germline, CDR1 is SEHNR, CDR2 FQNEAQ (reference sequence). CDR3 DNA: TGTGCCAGCAGCTTAGGGTCGGGGGGGCGGGAGGGACAGCCCCAGCATTTT. It yields the protein CASSLGSGGREGQPQHF.

The chain is built from TRBV5-1 and TRBJ1-3; D unclear. V lost 0 bases, J lost 0 bases, and 7 bases lay in between. The CDR3 is made up of 15 amino acids. Per germline, CDR1 SGHRS and CDR2 YFSETQ. CDR3 coding DNA: TGCGCCAGCAGCTTGGGGGAGAACTCTGGAAACACCATATATTTT. Amino acid sequence: CASSLGENSGNTIYF.

The table lists this clone with a count of one. The CDR3 DNA is TGTGCCACCAGCCGGGGAACTAGCGCAGCCTACGAGCAGTACTTC. This sequence encodes CATSRGTSAAYEQYF. This chain links TRBV15 with TRBJ2-7; TRBD2 aligns across 7 bases. CDR3 length equals 15 residues. With 5 bases clipped from V and 2 bases from J, the junction kept 9 bases outside the gene matches. CDR1 is LNHNV, CDR2 YYDKDF, per germline (reference sequence).

V gene TRBV9 combines with J gene TRBJ2-3; TRBD2 aligns across 7 bases. The germline V gene has CDR1 SGDLS and CDR2 YYNGEE. The CDR3 totals 15 residues. With V trimmed by 0 bases and J by 3 bases, 4 bases remained unmatched. CDR3 sequence reads: CASSVGGGRTDTQYF. The CDR3 coding sequence is TGTGCCAGCAGCGTAGGGGGGGGAAGGACAGATACGCAGTATTTT.

This clone was seen only once. The J gene is TRBJ2-2, the V gene TRBV29-1; TRBD1 might be the D (5 bases). Between the trimmed V and J ends, which lost 4 bases and 7 bases, there was a span of 7 bases. The CDR3 is 11 amino acids. CDR1 SQVTM and CDR2 ANQGSEA come from the germline V gene. CDR3 in amino acids: CSVGGSGELFF. DNA of the CDR3: TGCAGCGTTGGGGGCAGCGGGGAGCTGTTTTTT.

The chain uses TRBV12-1 and TRBJ2-5; TRBD2 is the table's D call and was not checked against the DNA. TRBV12-1 is a recognized pseudogene. The CDR3 runs to 16 residues. The CDR3 reads CASSSRGGAVQETQYF. For the CDR3, the DNA is TGTGCCAGCAGCTCCCGCGGGGGGGCCGTTCAAGAGACCCAGTACTTC.

The genes are TRBV27 and TRBJ2-3, with a possible D match to TRBD1 (6 bases). This CDR3 comprises 15 residues. V was pared by 3 bases and J by 4 bases, with 14 bases between. Germline V lookup: CDR1 MNHEY, CDR2 SMNVEV (reference sequence). CDR3 coding DNA: TGTGCCAGCAGTTTTAAAGGGGGTCGAGCAGATACGCAGTATTTT. Protein product: CASSFKGGRADTQYF.

As regards this clone: One end of the junction is discordant with germline, which a read error may explain. The J gene is TRBJ1-2, the V gene TRBV5-4; D is unresolved. This CDR3 is built from 13 residues. Germline CDR1 is SGHNT and CDR2 is YYREEE (reference sequence). The CDR3 DNA reads TGTGCCAGCAGCCCGACGGTTAACTATGGCCACACCTTC. Protein product: CASSPTVNYGHTF. The full variable domain, completed using reference TRBV5-4 and TRBJ1-2, is ETGVTQSPTHLIKTRGQQVTLRCSSQSGHNTVSWYQQALGQGPQFIFQYYREEENGRGNFPPRFSGLQFPNYSSELNVNALELDDSALYLCASSPTVNYGHTFGSGTRLTVV.

The chain recombines TRBV10-3 with TRBJ1-5; a weak D match, TRBD1 (5 bases). The CDR3 contains 15 residues. V lost 5 bases and J 0 bases, leaving 11 bases between the germline ends. CDR1 is ENHRY, CDR2 SYGVKD, per germline. Here the CDR3 DNA reads TGTGCCATCAGTCCGACAGAAAATAGCAATCAGCCCCAGCATTTT. As protein: CAISPTENSNQPQHF.

This clone appeared once. The chain has TRBV27 and TRBJ1-1; tentatively, D is TRBD1 (5 bases). The CDR3 length is 14 residues. With 2 bases removed from V and 4 bases from J, the gap between germline ends came to 11 bases. Germline V gives CDR1 MNHEY, CDR2 SMNVEV (reference sequence). The CDR3, as DNA: TGTGCCAGCAGTTTACTGGGGGGAAGCACTGAAGCTTTCTTT. Protein product: CASSLLGGSTEAFF.

This clone was seen a few times. The rearrangement uses TRBV12-5 and TRBJ1-1, with D tentatively TRBD1 (5 bases). Per the germline V gene, CDR1 is LGHNT and CDR2 is FRNRAP. The ends were cut back, 6 bases at V and 3 bases at J, with 11 bases in the middle. The length of the CDR3 is 13 residues. CDR3 amino acids: CASGTWGDTEAFF. The CDR3 bases are TGTGCTAGTGGGACGTGGGGGGACACTGAAGCTTTCTTT.

This clone was seen a single time. The V call is TRBV6-1, the J call TRBJ2-5; the D gene is possibly TRBD2 (5 bases). Trimming stripped 3 bases from V and 0 bases from J, with 8 bases between. The germline gives CDR1 MNHNS, CDR2 SASEGT. This CDR3 has 14 residues. The DNA of the CDR3 is TGTGCCAGCAGTGACAGGAGGTACCAAGAGACCCAGTACTTC. Translation gives CASSDRRYQETQYF.

This chain connects TRBV6-1 to TRBJ2-7, with 11 positions matching TRBD1. V lost 3 bases, J lost 5 bases, and 6 bases stayed unmatched. This CDR3 spans 15 amino acids. Germline V gives CDR1 MNHNS, CDR2 SASEGT. The CDR3 is CASSEGQGVADEQYF. DNA for the CDR3: TGTGCCAGCAGTGAGGGACAGGGGGTGGCTGACGAGCAGTACTTC.

This sequence joins TRBV7-9 and TRBJ1-2; D is possibly TRBD1 (5 bases). The CDR3 runs 15 residues. The germline V and J ends were trimmed by 2 bases and 2 bases, with 12 bases remaining between them. Per germline, CDR1 SEHNR and CDR2 FQNEAQ (reference sequence). In DNA form, the CDR3 reads TGTGCCAGCAGCTTATCCGGTAGACAGAACTATGGCTACACCTTC. Its protein product is CASSLSGRQNYGYTF.

The chain links TRBV5-1 to TRBJ2-5, with a possible D match to TRBD2 (6 bases). The V end was cut by 2 bases, the J end by 4 bases, with 18 bases between. Per germline, CDR1 SGHRS and CDR2 YFSETQ. This CDR3 has 16 amino acids. CDR3 loop: CASSLMEGPERETQYF. The DNA for the CDR3 is TGCGCCAGCAGCTTAATGGAGGGACCAGAAAGAGAGACCCAGTACTTC.

The V and J genes are TRBV7-9 and TRBJ2-7, with 13 nucleotides matching TRBD2. Germline CDR1 and CDR2: SEHNR and FQNEAQ (reference sequence). The CDR3 totals 16 residues. After removal of 0 bases from V and 6 bases from J, the junction contained 5 bases not matched to a gene. The chain's CDR3 is CASSLASLAGGREQYF. CDR3 nucleotides: TGTGCCAGCAGCTTAGCTTCACTAGCGGGAGGGCGCGAGCAGTACTTC.

The genes are TRBV6-5 and TRBJ1-5; the D is unclear. The germline gives CDR1 MNHEY, CDR2 SVGAGI. This CDR3 spans 15 amino acids. The V gene lost 0 bases and the J gene lost 5 bases, with 11 bases spanning the gap. This CDR3 reads CASSYSIGSDQPQHF. The CDR3 region has the DNA TGTGCCAGCAGTTACTCGATAGGGAGCGATCAGCCCCAGCATTTT.

V gene TRBV7-6 combines with J gene TRBJ1-2; D might be TRBD1 (6 bases). The CDR3 runs to 14 residues. Trimming took off 5 bases at V and 4 bases at J, with 14 bases between the two ends. Germline-derived CDR1 and CDR2 are SGHVS and FNYEAQ. For the CDR3, the DNA is TGTGCCAGCAGCCCAGGGGATGGATTCTATGGCTACACCTTC. Protein: CASSPGDGFYGYTF.

Only one count was recorded for this clone. The chain uses TRBV6-1 and TRBJ2-1; TRBD2 matches at 8 bases. The V and J ends lost 7 bases and 4 bases, in that order; junction bases with no gene match: 6. Germline lookup yields CDR1 MNHNS and CDR2 SASEGT. CDR3 length: 14 amino acids. CDR3 in amino acids: CASIAGRAYNEQFF. CDR3 nucleotides: TGTGCCAGCATAGCCGGGAGGGCTTACAATGAGCAGTTCTTC.

The chain employs TRBV9 and TRBJ2-3; 8 bases line up with TRBD2. There are 14 residues in the CDR3. The germline CDR1 and CDR2 sequences are SGDLS and YYNGEE. The trim removed 7 bases at V and 4 bases at J, leaving 8 bases unmatched. The CDR3 sequence is CASGSGGGADTQYF. In DNA form, the CDR3 reads TGTGCCAGCGGGAGCGGGGGCGGCGCAGATACGCAGTATTTT.

The chain combines TRBV5-5 with TRBJ2-7, with unresolved D. The germline CDR1 and CDR2 sequences are SGHKS and YYEKEE (reference sequence). V was pared by 0 bases and J by 2 bases, with 12 bases between. The CDR3 consists of 15 residues. CDR3 protein: CASSLVVRSTYEQYF. CDR3 in DNA: TGTGCCAGCAGCTTGGTTGTCAGATCCACCTACGAGCAGTACTTC.

This clone was detected only once. The chain carries TRBV13 and TRBJ2-1; TRBD1 aligns across 7 bases. The germline V gene encodes CDR1 PRHDT and CDR2 FYEKMQ (reference sequence). The V and J ends lost 8 bases and 4 bases, in that order; junction bases with no gene match: 5. This CDR3 is 13 amino acids long. The CDR3, as DNA: TGTGCCAGCGGCATGACAGGGTACAATGAGCAGTTCTTC. Its translation: CASGMTGYNEQFF.

The chain employs TRBV7-8 and TRBJ2-1; 13 nucleotides match TRBD2. Trimming cost V 1 base and J 8 bases; bases outside gene matches: 5. The CDR3 covers 16 residues. Germline-derived CDR1 and CDR2 are SGHVS and FQNEAQ. Here the CDR3 reads CASSLGGLAGPYEQFF. The CDR3 nucleotides are TGTGCCAGCAGCTTAGGGGGACTAGCGGGACCCTATGAGCAGTTCTTC. The full variable domain, rest sourced from reference TRBV7-8 and TRBJ2-1, is GAGVSQSPRYKVAKRGQDVALRCDPISGHVSLFWYQQALGQGPEFLTYFQNEAQLDKSGLPSDRFFAERPEGSVSTLKIQRTQQEDSAVYLCASSLGGLAGPYEQFFGPGTRLTVL.

The chain uses TRBV5-5 and TRBJ2-1, with TRBD1 as a possible D gene (6 bases). CDR3 length: 13 residues. With 3 bases removed from V and 7 bases from J, the gap between germline ends came to 11 bases. Germline V gives CDR1 SGHKS, CDR2 YYEKEE (reference sequence). CDR3 DNA: TGTGCCAGCAGCTGGTTTCAGGGGAATGAGCAGTTCTTC. Protein: CASSWFQGNEQFF.

The chain carries TRBV4-2 and TRBJ1-2, with D perhaps matching TRBD1 (6 bases). CDR3 size: 15 residues. V lost 2 bases to trimming and J lost 8 bases, with 18 bases between them. CDR1 LGHNA and CDR2 YNFKEQ come from the germline V gene. The CDR3 DNA reads as TGTGCCAGCAGCCAATCCCCCGACAGGCTCGGAGGCTACACCTTC. This sequence encodes CASSQSPDRLGGYTF.